This TCR beta chain was retrieved from a study of blood T cell repertoires in COVID-19. Across the whole study: From T cells, B-cell-depleted T cells, or PBMCs came the material, which was cDNA or gDNA.

The CDR3 consists of 15 residues. Germline V CDR1 and CDR2: SGHTA, FQGNSA. V lost 3 bases and J lost 7, with 16 bases in between. The data were produced by immunoSEQ multiplex PCR, yet TCRdb's version contains in-frame clones alone and is incomplete. The sample has approximately 400,000 clones, about four fifths seen once; the top ten hold 1.1%. The chain carries TRBV7-2 and TRBJ1-5, with D maybe TRBD1 (6 bases). The sequence was obtained from a human donor with acute or convalescent COVID-19. The donor label of this sample is uncertain. The sequenced sample was peripheral blood. The CDR3 nucleotides are TGTGCCAGCAGCTTGATCGGGGGGGGCGGCCAGCCCCAGCATTTT. The encoded protein is CASSLIGGGGQPQHF.